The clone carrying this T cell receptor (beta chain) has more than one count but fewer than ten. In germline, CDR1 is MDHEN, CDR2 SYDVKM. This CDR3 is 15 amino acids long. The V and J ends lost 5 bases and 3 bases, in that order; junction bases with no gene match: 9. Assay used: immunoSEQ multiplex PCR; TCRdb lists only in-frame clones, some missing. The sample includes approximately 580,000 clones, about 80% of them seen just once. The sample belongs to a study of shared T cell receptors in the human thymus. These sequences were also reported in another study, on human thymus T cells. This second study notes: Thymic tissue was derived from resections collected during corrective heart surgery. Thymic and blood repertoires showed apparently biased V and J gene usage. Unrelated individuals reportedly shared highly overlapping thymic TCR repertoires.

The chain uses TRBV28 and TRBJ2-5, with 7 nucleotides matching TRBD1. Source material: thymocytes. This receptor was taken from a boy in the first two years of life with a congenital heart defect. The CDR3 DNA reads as TGTGCCAGCAGTCCAACCCCTACAGGGGAAGAGACCCAGTACTTC. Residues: CASSPTPTGEETQYF.